Given below is one T cell receptor beta chain in context. Antigen specificity is unknown. Only in-frame clones appear in the TCRdb table, and some are missing; sequencing was by immunoSEQ multiplex PCR. The sample includes more than 1.2 million clones, approximately 98.5% of them seen just once. The data stem from a study of shared clonotypes between healthy human individuals. Study background: Donor ages ranged 18 to 49 years: a couple of women, a few men.

General study points: The study found about 5% of naive CD4 clonotypes shared across a few donors.

Sequenced sample: naive CD4+ T cells sorted from blood. Subset meaning: CD45RA+ positively selected. This receptor was obtained from a man aged 30-40 years in good health.

In nucleotides, the CDR3 is TGTGCCAGCAGCTTAAAAGGGGGGGTTCCCCGATTATACGAGCAGTACTTC. This codes for CASSLKGGVPRLYEQYF. The rearrangement links TRBV7-9 to TRBJ2-7, with a weak D call TRBD2 (7 bases). Deletions cut 2 bases from V and 4 bases from J, with 21 bases between. The CDR3 length is 17 residues. Germline-derived CDR1 and CDR2 are SEHNR and FQNEAQ (reference sequence).